These 18 T cell receptor beta chains share one sample of origin, sequenced in a study of cytomegalovirus exposure and HLA in healthy donors. With 60 Vbeta and 13 Jbeta primers, the PCR was carried out. TCRdb keeps only in-frame clones here, not all; method: immunoSEQ multiplex PCR. This sample has 140,000 to 150,000 clones, with 75% to 85% found just once. The sequencing input was PBMCs. These receptors all stem from a woman younger than 30 in good health and CMV-seropositive.

This clone was seen only a few times. CDR3 region: CASSAGYEQYF. The CDR3 bases are TGCGCCAGCAGCGCGGGCTACGAGCAGTACTTC. The chain couples TRBV10-1 to TRBJ2-7, with TRBD2 as a possible D gene (5 bases). The CDR3 is 11 residues long. Germline loops: CDR1 WNHNN, CDR2 SYGVQD (reference sequence). The ends were cut back, 6 bases at V and 3 bases at J, with 6 bases in the middle.

The chain couples TRBV7-9 to TRBJ2-2; D perhaps matches TRBD2 (6 bases). The CDR3 is 15 amino acids. V lost 5 bases to trimming and J lost 2 bases, with 12 bases between them. Germline V gene sequence: CDR1 SEHNR, CDR2 FQNEAQ (reference sequence). The CDR3 nucleotides are TGTGCCAGCAGCCTTGGAGGGAGTAACACCGGGGAGCTGTTTTTT. Protein: CASSLGGSNTGELFF.

The gene calls are TRBV18 and TRBJ2-2; 7 bases are shared with TRBD2. Germline lookup yields CDR1 KGHSH and CDR2 LQKENI. After removal of 5 bases from V and 0 bases from J, the junction contained 3 bases not matched to a gene. The CDR3 totals 15 residues. The CDR3 DNA reads as TGTGCCAGCTCATACAGCGGGGCGAACACCGGGGAGCTGTTTTTT. The encoded protein is CASSYSGANTGELFF.

The chain employs TRBV5-1 and TRBJ2-7; D ambiguous. The CDR3 has 13 amino acids. Germline CDR1 SGHRS, CDR2 YFSETQ. The ends were cut back, 0 bases at V and 3 bases at J, with 7 bases in the middle. The CDR3 region is CASSLGNGYEQYF. The CDR3 nucleotides read TGCGCCAGCAGCTTGGGAAACGGCTACGAGCAGTACTTC.

This clone was observed a few times. The chain has TRBV6-1 and TRBJ2-2, with D uncertain. The V gene lost 7 bases and the J gene lost 3 bases, with 6 bases spanning the gap. Germline-derived CDR1 and CDR2 are MNHNS and SASEGT. CDR3 length: 12 amino acids. CDR3 sequence reads: CASNQDTGELFF. CDR3 in DNA: TGTGCCAGCAACCAGGACACCGGGGAGCTGTTTTTT.

V usage is TRBV9 and J usage is TRBJ2-7, with 8 bases aligning to TRBD1. The germline V gene has CDR1 SGDLS and CDR2 YYNGEE. V lost 2 bases to trimming and J lost 6 bases; unmatched junction nucleotides: 4. CDR3 length: 13 amino acids. In nucleotides, the CDR3 is TGTGCCAGCAGCGTGACCACAGGGGGCGAGCAGTACTTC. Residues: CASSVTTGGEQYF.

The chain combines TRBV14 with TRBJ2-2; 7 bases agree with TRBD1. V lost 4 bases to trimming and J lost 4 bases; unmatched junction nucleotides: 9. Germline lookup yields CDR1 SGHDN and CDR2 FVKESK. This CDR3 region has 16 residues. CDR3 in amino acids: CASSRSGTVLTGELFF. The CDR3 DNA follows: TGTGCCAGCAGCCGATCCGGGACAGTTCTCACCGGGGAGCTGTTTTTT.

The table lists this clone with a few counts. The chain joins TRBV4-1 to TRBJ2-1; 8 bases are shared with TRBD2. The CDR3 contains 17 residues. The V segment lost 2 bases and the J segment 4 bases; nucleotides outside the gene matches: 10. Per germline, CDR1 MGHRA and CDR2 YSYEKL. The CDR3 DNA follows: TGCGCCAGCAGCCAACCCCCGAGCGGGGGTTCTTACAATGAGCAGTTCTTC. Amino acids: CASSQPPSGGSYNEQFF.

V is TRBV2 and J is TRBJ1-6, with a tentative D call TRBD1 (6 bases). The CDR3 sequence is 13 residues long. The V gene lost 7 bases and the J gene lost 5 bases, with 9 bases spanning the gap. CDR1 and CDR2 (germline): SNHLY, FYNNEI. The CDR3 coding sequence is TGTGCCAGCAAGGGGGGGAATAATTCACCCCTCCACTTT. This codes for CASKGGNNSPLHF.

The J gene is TRBJ1-1, the V gene TRBV4-1; TRBD1 is a possible D gene (5 bases). The germline gives CDR1 MGHRA, CDR2 YSYEKL. The length of the CDR3 is 15 residues. Trimming took off 7 bases at V and 3 bases at J, with 18 bases between the two ends. CDR3 in DNA: TGCGCCAGCACCCTAAGGGAGGGGCTGGACACTGAAGCTTTCTTT. Translation gives CASTLREGLDTEAFF.

The chain has TRBV29-1 and TRBJ2-6; 8 bases line up with TRBD1. Germline CDR1 SQVTM, CDR2 ANQGSEA. CDR3 length equals 15 residues. V was clipped by 3 bases and J by 0 bases; unmatched bases: 1. The DNA for the CDR3 is TGCAGCGTTGATACAGGGGGCTCTGGGGCCAACGTCCTGACTTTC. Encoded protein: CSVDTGGSGANVLTF. Supplemented by reference TRBV29-1 and TRBJ2-6, the full variable domain reads SAVISQKPSRDICQRGTSLTIQCQVDSQVTMMFWYRQQPGQSLTLIATANQGSEATYESGFVIDKFPISRPNLTFSTLTVSNMSPEDSSIYLCSVDTGGSGANVLTFGAGSRLTVL.

This chain's CDR3 is CASSYDSGLNNEQYF. The CDR3 nucleotides are TGTGCCAGCAGTTACGACTCCGGACTCAATAACGAGCAGTACTTC. The chain recombines TRBV6-5 with TRBJ2-7, with D tentatively TRBD2 (5 bases). Trimming shortened V by 2 bases and J by 5 bases, and 16 bases separated the two germline ends. The CDR3 is 15 amino acids. The germline CDR1 and CDR2 sequences are MNHEY and SVGAGI.

The chain employs TRBV9 and TRBJ2-1; TRBD2 aligns across 7 bases. The length of the CDR3 is 13 residues. From germline, CDR1 is SGDLS and CDR2 YYNGEE. The V gene end was trimmed by 5 bases and the J gene end by 6 bases; junction bases not matched to a gene: 5. CDR3 sequence reads: CASSIRLANEQFF. The CDR3 bases are TGTGCCAGCAGTATTAGACTAGCCAATGAGCAGTTCTTC.

The gene calls are TRBV6-1 and TRBJ1-4; 8 bases map to TRBD1. After removal of 9 bases from V and 8 bases from J, the junction contained 11 bases not matched to a gene. Germline loops: CDR1 MNHNS, CDR2 SASEGT. The CDR3 spans 14 residues. Here the CDR3 DNA reads TGTGCCAGTCGGATCAGGGGGCGCGAGGAAAAACTGTTTTTT. Its protein product is CASRIRGREEKLFF.

The rearrangement uses TRBV20-1 and TRBJ1-1; the match to TRBD1 covers 11 bases. The V and J ends lost 6 bases and 6 bases, in that order; junction bases with no gene match: 0. CDR3 size: 11 residues. Germline V gene data show CDR1 as DFQATT and CDR2 as SNEGSKA (reference sequence). DNA for the CDR3: TGCAGTGCGGGACAGGGGGCTGAAGCTTTCTTT. This encodes CSAGQGAEAFF.

The J gene is TRBJ2-3, the V gene TRBV6-6; 7 bases agree with TRBD1. The CDR3 runs 15 residues. CDR1 and CDR2 (germline): MNHNY, SVGAGI (reference sequence). With V trimmed by 2 bases and J by 2 bases, 4 bases remained unmatched. The CDR3 region is CASSYQDRNTDTQYF. For the CDR3, the DNA is TGTGCCAGCAGTTACCAGGACAGGAACACAGATACGCAGTATTTT.

This clone was observed a handful of times. The rearrangement joins TRBV7-9 to TRBJ2-5; 7 bases fit TRBD2. The V segment lost 5 bases and the J segment 2 bases; nucleotides outside the gene matches: 5. In germline, CDR1 is SEHNR, CDR2 FQNEAQ (reference sequence). There are 14 residues in the CDR3. The CDR3 nucleotides read TGTGCCAGCAGCCTGACTAGCTCACAAGAGACCCAGTACTTC. Translated, it gives CASSLTSSQETQYF.

This chain links TRBV6-1 with TRBJ2-7; 7 positions match TRBD2. The CDR3 has 15 residues. With 8 bases clipped from V and 2 bases from J, the junction kept 12 bases outside the gene matches. Per the germline V gene, CDR1 is MNHNS and CDR2 is SASEGT. CDR3 region: CASSPEGGGPYEQYF. CDR3 sequence (DNA): TGTGCCAGCTCCCCGGAGGGCGGGGGACCCTACGAGCAGTACTTC.